A selection of T cell receptor beta chains follows, all from one sample in a study of cytomegalovirus exposure and HLA in healthy donors. Sequenced by immunoSEQ multiplex PCR; TCRdb stores in-frame clones only, minus some. The data show more than 80,000 clones, over 55% seen once. The sequenced material came from PBMCs. The receptors here all came from a female donor in good health and CMV-seronegative. Each CDR3 is given with its conserved first and last residue. A D gene is named only where the DNA matches it firmly. Clone size is given for some rows only: seen once, a few or many times, or a class if the clone is expanded.

j_gene	v_gene	abundance	d_gene	CDR3aa	CDR3nt
TRBJ2-7	TRBV7-9	once	.	CASSLAGSYEQYF	TGTGCCAGCAGCTTAGCGGGCAGCTACGAGCAGTACTTC
TRBJ2-1	TRBV19	once	TRBD2	CASRMETSGPPNEQFF	TGTGCCAGTAGGATGGAGACTAGCGGGCCCCCGAATGAGCAGTTCTTC
TRBJ2-5	TRBV29-1	few	TRBD1	CSVSQTGGETQYF	TGCAGCGTTTCGCAGACAGGGGGTGAGACCCAGTACTTC
TRBJ2-5	TRBV5-5	.	TRBD2	CASSPPGGGRTQYF	TGTGCCAGCAGCCCGCCGGGGGGGGGACGGACCCAGTACTTC
TRBJ1-2	TRBV29-1	few	TRBD1	CSVVGQTYGYTF	TGCAGCGTTGTGGGACAGACCTATGGCTACACCTTC
TRBJ2-3	TRBV7-2	.	TRBD1	CASSSGQGVGDTQYF	TGTGCCAGCAGCTCCGGACAGGGGGTTGGAGATACGCAGTATTTT
TRBJ1-1	TRBV9	once	TRBD1	CASTRQGGNTEAFF	TGTGCCAGCACCCGACAGGGAGGGAACACTGAAGCTTTCTTT
TRBJ1-1	TRBV15	.	.	CATSRDRGTVLWGEAFF	TGTGCCACCAGCAGAGATAGGGGGACGGTCTTGTGGGGTGAAGCTTTCTTT
TRBJ1-4	TRBV6-5	.	.	CASSYAGRTNEKLFF	TGTGCCAGCAGTTACGCAGGGAGGACTAATGAAAAACTGTTTTTT
TRBJ2-3	TRBV7-2	.	.	CASSLEHPSREPTDTQYF	TGTGCCAGCAGCTTAGAACATCCTAGCCGGGAACCTACAGATACGCAGTATTTT
TRBJ2-1	TRBV7-9	.	TRBD2	CASSSRRLAVYNEQFF	TGTGCCAGCAGCTCAAGAAGACTAGCAGTCTACAATGAGCAGTTCTTC
TRBJ1-1	TRBV29-1	.	.	CSVEQGTRNTEAFF	TGCAGCGTTGAACAAGGGACAAGGAACACTGAAGCTTTCTTT
TRBJ2-1	TRBV7-9	.	TRBD2	CASSLLAGYNEQFF	TGTGCCAGCAGCTTATTAGCGGGGTACAATGAGCAGTTCTTC
TRBJ1-4	TRBV19	.	TRBD1	CASSSGGSKEKLFF	TGTGCCAGTAGTTCAGGGGGCTCGAAGGAAAAACTGTTTTTT
TRBJ2-1	TRBV7-9	.	.	CASSLRTYNEQFF	TGTGCCAGCAGCTTACGGACTTACAATGAGCAGTTCTTC
TRBJ1-1	TRBV28	.	TRBD1	CASSFPDRGAFF	TGTGCCAGCAGTTTCCCGGACAGGGGGGCTTTCTTT
TRBJ2-3	TRBV4-2	once	TRBD2	CASSQSGLGGSDTQYF	TGTGCCAGCAGCCAATCGGGACTAGGAGGTTCAGATACGCAGTATTTT
TRBJ2-7	TRBV7-9	.	.	CASSLPLARVGRQGYEQYF	TGTGCCAGCAGCTTACCCCTGGCCAGGGTAGGTCGGCAAGGTTACGAGCAGTACTTC
TRBJ2-3	TRBV4-2	few	.	CASSPLWSGADTQYF	TGTGCCAGCAGCCCCCTCTGGTCCGGAGCAGATACGCAGTATTTT
TRBJ2-1	TRBV5-1	.	TRBD1	CASRRQGDNEQFF	TGCGCCAGCAGACGACAGGGCGACAATGAGCAGTTCTTC
TRBJ2-3	TRBV9	few	TRBD2	CASSPPLASGRAADTQYF	TGTGCCAGCAGCCCTCCCCTGGCTAGCGGGAGGGCCGCAGATACGCAGTATTTT
TRBJ2-7	TRBV10-2	.	TRBD1	CASKTRGYEQYF	TGCGCCAGCAAGACCAGGGGGTACGAGCAGTACTTC
TRBJ2-7	TRBV7-9	once	.	CASSLNSEEQYF	TGTGCCAGCAGCTTAAACTCTGAGGAGCAGTACTTC
TRBJ2-7	TRBV12-5	.	TRBD2	CASGLNGRRYEQYF	TGTGCTAGTGGTTTGAACGGGAGGCGGTACGAGCAGTACTTC
TRBJ2-1	TRBV5-1	few	.	CASSLGQRNNEQFF	TGCGCCAGCAGCTTGGGACAGAGAAACAATGAGCAGTTCTTC
TRBJ2-1	TRBV7-3	.	TRBD2	CASSSGAAGYNEQFF	TGTGCCAGCAGCTCGGGCGCAGCGGGGTACAATGAGCAGTTCTTC
TRBJ1-1	TRBV29-1	.	.	CSGQSMNTEAFF	TGCAGCGGACAGAGCATGAACACTGAAGCTTTCTTT
TRBJ1-5	TRBV4-1	few	.	CASSQDQAPGVQPQHF	TGCGCCAGCAGCCAAGATCAAGCCCCGGGGGTTCAGCCCCAGCATTTT
TRBJ2-1	TRBV7-9	few	.	CASSLTTGDNEQFF	TGTGCCAGCAGCCTAACTACGGGGGACAATGAGCAGTTCTTC
TRBJ2-3	TRBV5-1	.	TRBD1	CASSPDRGFVTDTQYF	TGCGCCAGCAGCCCCGACAGGGGGTTCGTCACAGATACGCAGTATTTT
TRBJ1-3	TRBV16	.	.	CASSQSRGNTIYF	TGTGCCAGCAGCCAATCTCGTGGAAACACCATATATTTT
TRBJ1-5	TRBV5-5	few	.	CASSLGVGVRQPQHF	TGTGCCAGCAGCTTGGGTGTCGGGGTAAGGCAGCCCCAGCATTTT
TRBJ2-3	TRBV7-9	.	.	CASSFGRDTQYF	TGTGCCAGCAGCTTTGGCCGAGATACGCAGTATTTT
TRBJ2-1	TRBV28	.	.	CASSPTVAGRVIEQFF	TGTGCCAGCAGTCCCACAGTTGCGGGAAGGGTCATTGAGCAGTTCTTC
TRBJ2-2	TRBV10-3	.	.	CAISARDLPTGELFF	TGTGCCATCAGTGCTCGGGATCTCCCCACCGGGGAGCTGTTTTTT
TRBJ2-3	TRBV4-1	.	.	CASSQGDSGAERDTQYF	TGCGCCAGCAGCCAAGGTGATTCCGGAGCCGAGCGAGATACGCAGTATTTT
TRBJ2-1	TRBV11-2	.	.	CASSPYDEQFF	TGTGCCAGCAGCCCCTACGATGAGCAGTTCTTC
TRBJ1-5	TRBV7-8	.	.	CASSSQGGEEWKTDQPQHF	TGTGCCAGCAGCTCACAAGGCGGTGAAGAGTGGAAGACCGATCAGCCCCAGCATTTT
TRBJ1-2	TRBV5-4	.	TRBD1	CASSFPDRRDYGYTF	TGTGCCAGCAGCTTCCCGGACAGGCGAGACTATGGCTACACCTTC
TRBJ1-2	TRBV28	.	TRBD1	CASSLQGATWLGYGYTF	TGTGCCAGCAGTCTACAGGGGGCGACCTGGCTAGGCTATGGCTACACCTTC
TRBJ2-7	TRBV7-9	.	TRBD1	CASSPQRDSYEQYF	TGTGCCAGCAGCCCGCAACGGGACAGCTACGAGCAGTACTTC
TRBJ2-2	TRBV29-1	.	TRBD1	CSVGQDRKNTGELFF	TGCAGCGTCGGCCAGGACAGGAAAAACACCGGGGAGCTGTTTTTT